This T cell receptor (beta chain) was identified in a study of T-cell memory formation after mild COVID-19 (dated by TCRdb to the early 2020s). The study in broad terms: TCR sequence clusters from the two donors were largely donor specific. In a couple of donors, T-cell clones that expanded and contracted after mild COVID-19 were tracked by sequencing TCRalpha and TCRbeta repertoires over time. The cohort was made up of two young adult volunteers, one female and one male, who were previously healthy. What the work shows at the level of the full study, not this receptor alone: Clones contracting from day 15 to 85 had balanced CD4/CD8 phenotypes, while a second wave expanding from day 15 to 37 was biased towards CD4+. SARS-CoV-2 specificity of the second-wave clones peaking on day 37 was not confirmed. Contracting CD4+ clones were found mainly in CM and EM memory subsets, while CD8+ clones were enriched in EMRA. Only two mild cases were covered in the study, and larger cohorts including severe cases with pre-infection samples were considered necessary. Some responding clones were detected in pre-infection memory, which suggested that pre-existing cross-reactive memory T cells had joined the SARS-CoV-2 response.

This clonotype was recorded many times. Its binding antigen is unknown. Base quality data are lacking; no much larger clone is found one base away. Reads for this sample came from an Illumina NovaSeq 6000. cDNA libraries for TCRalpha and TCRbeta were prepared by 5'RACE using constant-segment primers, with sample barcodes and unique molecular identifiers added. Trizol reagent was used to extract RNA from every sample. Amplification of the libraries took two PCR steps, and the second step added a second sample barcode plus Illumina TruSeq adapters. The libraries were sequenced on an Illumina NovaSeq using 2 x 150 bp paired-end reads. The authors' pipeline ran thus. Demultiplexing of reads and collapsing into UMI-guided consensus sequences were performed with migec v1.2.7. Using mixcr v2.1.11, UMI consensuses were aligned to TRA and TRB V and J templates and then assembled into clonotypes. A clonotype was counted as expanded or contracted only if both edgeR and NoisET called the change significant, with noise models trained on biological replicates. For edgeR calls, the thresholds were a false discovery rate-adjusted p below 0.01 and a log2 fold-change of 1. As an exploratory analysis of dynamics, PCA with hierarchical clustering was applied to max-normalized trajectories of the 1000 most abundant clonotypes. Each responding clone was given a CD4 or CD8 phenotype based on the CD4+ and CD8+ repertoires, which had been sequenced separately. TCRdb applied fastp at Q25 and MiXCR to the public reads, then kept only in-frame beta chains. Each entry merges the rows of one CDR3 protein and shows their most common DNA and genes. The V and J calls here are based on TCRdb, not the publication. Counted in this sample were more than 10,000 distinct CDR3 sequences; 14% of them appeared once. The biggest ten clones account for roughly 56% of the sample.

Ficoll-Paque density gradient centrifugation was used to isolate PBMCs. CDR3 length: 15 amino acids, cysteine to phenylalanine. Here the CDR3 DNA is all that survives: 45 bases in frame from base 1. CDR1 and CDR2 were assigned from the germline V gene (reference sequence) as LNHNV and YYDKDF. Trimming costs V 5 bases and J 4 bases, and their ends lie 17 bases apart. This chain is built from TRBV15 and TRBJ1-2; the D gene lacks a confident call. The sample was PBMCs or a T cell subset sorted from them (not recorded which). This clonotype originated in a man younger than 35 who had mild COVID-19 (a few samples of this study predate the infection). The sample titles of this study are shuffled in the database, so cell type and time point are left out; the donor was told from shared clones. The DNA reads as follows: TGTGCCACCAGCTTAGGGAGAGGATATAGCTATGGCTACACCTTC. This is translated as CATSLGRGYSYGYTF. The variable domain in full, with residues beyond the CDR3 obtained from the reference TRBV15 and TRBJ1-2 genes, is DAMVIQNPRYQVTQFGKPVTLSCSQTLNHNVMYWYQQKSSQAPKLLFHYYDKDFNNEADTPDNFQSRRPNTSFCFLDIRSPGLGDTAMYLCATSLGRGYSYGYTFGSGTRLTVV.